These T cell receptor beta chains were read from a single sample in a study of Ad26.COV2.S vaccination and SARS-CoV-2 variants. This table comes from immunoSEQ multiplex PCR, and its TCRdb copy is limited to in-frame clones, with some not included. The data hold around 400,000 clones, with about four fifths observed a single time. Sequencing was performed on peripheral blood, taken in a trial of Ad26.COV2.S vaccine versus placebo. These receptors all come from a person aged 18-60 years who received the Ad26.COV2.S COVID-19 vaccine or a placebo. Both conserved end residues are part of each CDR3. A D gene is named only where the DNA matches it firmly. Only part of the rows carry a size: once, few, many, or a class if the clone is expanded.

j_gene: TRBJ1-2
d_gene: NA
v_gene: TRBV10-3
abundance: NA
CDR3aa: CAISEPPSRYGYTF
CDR3nt: TGTGCCATCAGCGAACCCCCTAGTCGCTATGGCTACACCTTC

j_gene: TRBJ2-7
d_gene: NA
v_gene: TRBV11-2
abundance: NA
CDR3aa: CASSPVVHEQYF
CDR3nt: TGTGCCAGCAGCCCAGTGGTCCACGAGCAGTACTTC

j_gene: TRBJ2-1
d_gene: NA
v_gene: TRBV18
abundance: few
CDR3aa: CASSSGRDSSSYNEQFF
CDR3nt: TGTGCCAGCTCAAGCGGCCGGGACTCCAGCTCCTACAATGAGCAGTTCTTC

j_gene: TRBJ2-3
d_gene: NA
v_gene: TRBV9
abundance: once
CDR3aa: CASSVVTHADTQYF
CDR3nt: TGTGCCAGCAGCGTAGTAACCCACGCAGATACGCAGTATTTT

j_gene: TRBJ1-4
d_gene: TRBD1
v_gene: TRBV3-1/TRBV3-2
abundance: few
CDR3aa: CASSPGQGELFF
CDR3nt: TGTGCCAGCAGCCCTGGACAGGGTGAACTGTTTTTT

j_gene: TRBJ2-3
d_gene: NA
v_gene: TRBV5-4
abundance: NA
CDR3aa: CASSLGPRGAHETDTQYF
CDR3nt: TGTGCCAGCAGCTTGGGCCCCCGCGGGGCGCATGAAACAGATACGCAGTATTTT

j_gene: TRBJ2-3
d_gene: TRBD2
v_gene: TRBV9
abundance: NA
CDR3aa: CASSVGGLAGASTDTQYF
CDR3nt: TGTGCCAGCAGCGTAGGAGGACTAGCGGGAGCAAGCACAGATACGCAGTATTTT

j_gene: TRBJ1-1
d_gene: TRBD1
v_gene: TRBV6-5
abundance: NA
CDR3aa: CASSADRGGGTEAFF
CDR3nt: TGTGCCAGCAGCGCAGACAGGGGGGGTGGCACTGAAGCTTTCTTT

j_gene: TRBJ1-2
d_gene: NA
v_gene: TRBV3-1/TRBV3-2
abundance: NA
CDR3aa: CASSQATRGYTF
CDR3nt: TGTGCCAGCAGCCAAGCGACTAGGGGCTACACCTTC

j_gene: TRBJ2-1
d_gene: TRBD2
v_gene: TRBV14
abundance: NA
CDR3aa: CASSQGPGGAAHEQFF
CDR3nt: TGTGCCAGCAGCCAAGGACCCGGGGGGGCTGCCCATGAGCAGTTCTTC

j_gene: TRBJ2-1
d_gene: NA
v_gene: TRBV7-9
abundance: NA
CDR3aa: CASSIQDGSGQFF
CDR3nt: TGTGCCAGCAGCATCCAGGACGGGTCGGGGCAGTTCTTC

j_gene: TRBJ1-6
d_gene: NA
v_gene: TRBV7-6
abundance: NA
CDR3aa: CASRSSNSPLHF
CDR3nt: TGTGCCAGCAGGTCTAGTAATTCACCCCTCCACTTT

j_gene: TRBJ1-2
d_gene: NA
v_gene: TRBV19
abundance: few
CDR3aa: CASSSRNYGYTF
CDR3nt: TGTGCCAGTAGTAGTAGGAACTATGGCTACACCTTC

j_gene: TRBJ1-5
d_gene: NA
v_gene: TRBV5-4
abundance: NA
CDR3aa: CASSHRGGTVGHDQPQHF
CDR3nt: TGTGCCAGCAGCCACCGCGGGGGGACGGTAGGGCACGATCAGCCCCAGCATTTT

j_gene: TRBJ1-1
d_gene: NA
v_gene: TRBV4-3
abundance: NA
CDR3aa: CASSQDRVGTRSLTEAFF
CDR3nt: TGCGCCAGCAGCCAAGATAGGGTTGGGACCCGTTCGCTGACTGAAGCTTTCTTT

j_gene: TRBJ2-5
d_gene: NA
v_gene: TRBV3-1/TRBV3-2
abundance: few
CDR3aa: CASSQRGTQETQYF
CDR3nt: TGTGCCAGCAGCCAGAGAGGAACTCAAGAGACCCAGTACTTC

j_gene: TRBJ2-4
d_gene: TRBD2
v_gene: TRBV7-2
abundance: NA
CDR3aa: CASSPRGASGGADIQYF
CDR3nt: TGTGCCAGCAGCCCTAGGGGGGCTAGCGGGGGGGCCGACATTCAGTACTTC

j_gene: TRBJ1-2
d_gene: NA
v_gene: TRBV3-1/TRBV3-2
abundance: NA
CDR3aa: CASSQLRAGGYGYTF
CDR3nt: TGTGCCAGCAGCCAATTAAGGGCCGGGGGTTATGGCTACACCTTC

j_gene: TRBJ2-5
d_gene: TRBD1
v_gene: TRBV7-2
abundance: NA
CDR3aa: CASSFHRGLETQYF
CDR3nt: TGTGCCAGCAGCTTTCACAGGGGGTTGGAGACCCAGTACTTC

j_gene: TRBJ2-2
d_gene: TRBD2
v_gene: TRBV11-3
abundance: once
CDR3aa: CASRGAGGPDTGELFF
CDR3nt: TGTGCCAGCCGCGGAGCGGGAGGGCCGGACACCGGGGAGCTGTTTTTT

j_gene: TRBJ2-7
d_gene: NA
v_gene: TRBV18
abundance: NA
CDR3aa: CASSSAQREQYF
CDR3nt: TGTGCCAGCTCATCGGCCCAACGGGAGCAGTACTTC

j_gene: TRBJ2-1
d_gene: NA
v_gene: TRBV15
abundance: NA
CDR3aa: CATSPGKAANEQFF
CDR3nt: TGTGCCACCAGCCCAGGGAAGGCGGCCAATGAGCAGTTCTTC

j_gene: TRBJ1-3
d_gene: NA
v_gene: TRBV15
abundance: NA
CDR3aa: CATSLPLGDSGNTIYF
CDR3nt: TGTGCCACCAGCCTACCTCTCGGGGACTCTGGAAACACCATATATTTT

j_gene: TRBJ2-5
d_gene: NA
v_gene: TRBV4-1
abundance: NA
CDR3aa: CASSQVGQSQETQYF
CDR3nt: TGCGCCAGCAGCCAAGTTGGGCAGAGCCAAGAGACCCAGTACTTC

j_gene: TRBJ2-5
d_gene: NA
v_gene: TRBV11-2
abundance: NA
CDR3aa: CASSYGLRGGQYF
CDR3nt: TGTGCCAGCAGCTACGGACTGAGGGGAGGCCAGTACTTC

j_gene: TRBJ1-5
d_gene: NA
v_gene: TRBV20-1
abundance: NA
CDR3aa: CSARISLAQHF
CDR3nt: TGCAGTGCTAGAATCTCCTTAGCCCAGCATTTT

j_gene: TRBJ2-2
d_gene: TRBD2
v_gene: TRBV19
abundance: once
CDR3aa: CASSIRRGGFGELFF
CDR3nt: TGTGCCAGTAGTATACGGCGGGGGGGCTTCGGGGAGCTGTTTTTT

j_gene: TRBJ2-2
d_gene: TRBD1
v_gene: TRBV4-1
abundance: NA
CDR3aa: CASNDRVGNTGELFF
CDR3nt: TGCGCCAGCAACGACAGGGTCGGGAACACCGGGGAGCTGTTTTTT

j_gene: TRBJ1-1
d_gene: TRBD1
v_gene: TRBV19
abundance: NA
CDR3aa: CASSSRGQLAFF
CDR3nt: TGTGCCAGTAGTTCGAGGGGACAGCTAGCTTTCTTT

j_gene: TRBJ2-5
d_gene: TRBD1
v_gene: TRBV19
abundance: NA
CDR3aa: CASSITGTGGLETQYF
CDR3nt: TGTGCCAGTAGTATTACCGGGACAGGGGGCTTGGAGACCCAGTACTTC

j_gene: TRBJ1-1
d_gene: NA
v_gene: TRBV28
abundance: once
CDR3aa: CATEAPRLAFF
CDR3nt: TGTGCCACGGAGGCCCCCAGGTTAGCTTTCTTT

j_gene: TRBJ1-2
d_gene: NA
v_gene: TRBV5-1
abundance: NA
CDR3aa: CASSPSGEGGYTF
CDR3nt: TGCGCCAGCTCCCCTTCAGGGGAAGGGGGCTACACCTTC

j_gene: TRBJ2-3
d_gene: NA
v_gene: TRBV9
abundance: NA
CDR3aa: CASSNAGSTDTQYF
CDR3nt: TGTGCCAGCAGTAATGCGGGGAGCACAGATACGCAGTATTTT

j_gene: TRBJ1-2
d_gene: NA
v_gene: TRBV12-3/TRBV12-4
abundance: once
CDR3aa: CASIRGSGYTF
CDR3nt: TGTGCCAGCATCAGGGGAAGTGGCTACACCTTC

j_gene: TRBJ1-5
d_gene: TRBD1
v_gene: TRBV3-1/TRBV3-2
abundance: few
CDR3aa: CASSQNRGDQPQHF
CDR3nt: TGTGCCAGCAGCCAAAACAGGGGCGATCAGCCCCAGCATTTT

j_gene: TRBJ2-3
d_gene: NA
v_gene: TRBV3-1/TRBV3-2
abundance: NA
CDR3aa: CASSQDLGPADTQYF
CDR3nt: TGTGCCAGCAGCCAAGATCTGGGTCCCGCAGATACGCAGTATTTT

j_gene: TRBJ2-1
d_gene: NA
v_gene: TRBV19
abundance: NA
CDR3aa: CASSLTGDNEQFF
CDR3nt: TGTGCCAGTAGCCTGACTGGGGACAATGAGCAGTTCTTC

j_gene: TRBJ1-2
d_gene: TRBD1
v_gene: TRBV6-5
abundance: NA
CDR3aa: CASSYSGTGVRGYTF
CDR3nt: TGTGCCAGCAGTTACTCGGGAACAGGGGTACGTGGCTACACCTTC

j_gene: TRBJ2-7
d_gene: TRBD1
v_gene: TRBV14
abundance: NA
CDR3aa: CASSQDNFGPGQGIPYEQYF
CDR3nt: TGTGCCAGCAGCCAAGATAATTTCGGGCCGGGACAGGGAATCCCCTACGAGCAGTACTTC

j_gene: TRBJ2-1
d_gene: NA
v_gene: TRBV12-3/TRBV12-4
abundance: NA
CDR3aa: CYPRVSYNEQFF
CDR3nt: TGTTACCCCCGGGTATCGTACAATGAGCAGTTCTTC

j_gene: TRBJ1-5
d_gene: TRBD1
v_gene: TRBV4-2
abundance: NA
CDR3aa: CASSQNRGGNQPQHF
CDR3nt: TGTGCCAGCAGCCAAAACAGGGGCGGCAATCAGCCCCAGCATTTT

j_gene: TRBJ1-1
d_gene: NA
v_gene: TRBV6-6
abundance: NA
CDR3aa: CASSFSDGNTEAFF
CDR3nt: TGTGCCAGCAGTTTTTCGGACGGAAACACTGAAGCTTTCTTT

j_gene: TRBJ2-1
d_gene: NA
v_gene: TRBV7-8
abundance: NA
CDR3aa: CASSPRYLVGTRNEQFF
CDR3nt: TGTGCCAGCAGCCCGCGATATTTAGTGGGAACCCGTAATGAGCAGTTCTTC

j_gene: TRBJ1-4
d_gene: NA
v_gene: TRBV6-5
abundance: NA
CDR3aa: CASSYRGALNEKLFF
CDR3nt: TGTGCCAGCAGTTACAGAGGGGCATTAAATGAAAAACTGTTTTTT

j_gene: TRBJ2-5
d_gene: TRBD2
v_gene: TRBV7-3
abundance: NA
CDR3aa: CASSVEAGDETQYF
CDR3nt: TGTGCCAGCAGCGTAGAAGCGGGGGATGAGACCCAGTACTTC

j_gene: TRBJ2-7
d_gene: TRBD2
v_gene: TRBV7-2
abundance: NA
CDR3aa: CASSLTSAGGPYEQYF
CDR3nt: TGTGCCAGCAGCTTAACCAGCGCGGGAGGGCCCTACGAGCAGTACTTC

j_gene: TRBJ2-5
d_gene: NA
v_gene: TRBV5-6
abundance: NA
CDR3aa: CASSYTIWEEETQYF
CDR3nt: TGTGCCAGCAGCTACACGATCTGGGAGGAGGAGACCCAGTACTTC

j_gene: TRBJ2-1
d_gene: TRBD2
v_gene: TRBV7-9
abundance: NA
CDR3aa: CASSKGLAGPVGGEQFF
CDR3nt: TGTGCCAGCAGCAAGGGACTAGCGGGCCCCGTCGGGGGTGAGCAGTTCTTC

j_gene: TRBJ1-5
d_gene: NA
v_gene: TRBV2
abundance: NA
CDR3aa: CASSRGLRNQPQHF
CDR3nt: TGTGCCAGCAGTCGGGGTCTTCGCAATCAGCCCCAGCATTTT

j_gene: TRBJ2-1
d_gene: NA
v_gene: TRBV11-3
abundance: NA
CDR3aa: CASSLAPGPHNEQFF
CDR3nt: TGTGCCAGCAGCTTAGCCCCAGGCCCCCACAATGAGCAGTTCTTC

j_gene: TRBJ1-1
d_gene: NA
v_gene: TRBV29-1
abundance: NA
CDR3aa: CSALRTEAFF
CDR3nt: TGCAGCGCCCTGCGCACTGAAGCTTTCTTT

j_gene: TRBJ1-6
d_gene: TRBD1
v_gene: TRBV6-1
abundance: few
CDR3aa: CASSELGQGNSPLHF
CDR3nt: TGTGCCAGCAGTGAATTGGGACAGGGGAATTCACCCCTCCACTTT

j_gene: TRBJ2-5
d_gene: TRBD2
v_gene: TRBV5-1
abundance: NA
CDR3aa: CASSSTSPGGTQYF
CDR3nt: TGCGCCAGCAGCTCAACTAGCCCGGGGGGGACCCAGTACTTC